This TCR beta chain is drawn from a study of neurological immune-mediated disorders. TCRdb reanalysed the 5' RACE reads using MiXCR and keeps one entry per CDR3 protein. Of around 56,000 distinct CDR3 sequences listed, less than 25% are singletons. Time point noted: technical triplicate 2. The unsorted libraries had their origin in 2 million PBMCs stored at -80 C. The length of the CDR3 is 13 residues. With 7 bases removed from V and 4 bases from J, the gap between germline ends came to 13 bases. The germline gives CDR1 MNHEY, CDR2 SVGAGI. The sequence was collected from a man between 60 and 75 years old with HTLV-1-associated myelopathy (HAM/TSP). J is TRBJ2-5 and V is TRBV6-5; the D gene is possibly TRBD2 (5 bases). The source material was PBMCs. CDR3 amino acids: CASNHHRGETQYF. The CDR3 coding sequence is TGTGCCAGCAACCACCACCGGGGAGAGACCCAGTACTTC.